These 14 T cell receptor beta chains originate from one sample sequenced in a study of shared clonotypes between healthy human individuals. Some clones are missing from TCRdb's copy, which holds only in-frame ones; the method was immunoSEQ multiplex PCR. The sample lists some 2.3 million clones, 80% to 95% seen once, with about 0.39% in the top ten. The sample comprised naive CD4+ T cells from PBMCs. The subset was: CD45RA+ positively selected. The receptors were gathered from a man between 18 and 35 years old in good health. Some clones in this sample may be carry-over from other donors' samples.

The chain employs TRBV7-2 and TRBJ2-7; 7 positions agree with TRBD2. Germline trimming cut 3 bases from V and 0 bases from J; bases unmatched to any gene: 8. Germline V gene sequence: CDR1 SGHTA, CDR2 FQGNSA. The CDR3 is 16 residues long. This CDR3 is CASSLALARSSYEQYF. DNA for the CDR3: TGTGCCAGCAGCTTGGCACTAGCGAGAAGCTCCTACGAGCAGTACTTC.

A single count supports this clone. The chain carries TRBV5-1 and TRBJ2-2; D possibly corresponds to TRBD1 (6 bases). Trimming took 0 bases from V and 2 from J, leaving 14 bases between them. CDR1 and CDR2 from the germline V gene are SGHRS and YFSETQ. CDR3 length: 17 residues. The CDR3 coding sequence is TGCGCCAGCAGCTTGGGGTCCCGGACAGCTAACACCGGGGAGCTGTTTTTT. Translating it yields CASSLGSRTANTGELFF.

This rearrangement joins TRBV7-9 to TRBJ2-5, with 8 bases lining up with TRBD1. This CDR3 has 15 residues. The V segment lost 5 bases and the J segment 4 bases; nucleotides outside the gene matches: 9. Germline CDR1 SEHNR, CDR2 FQNEAQ (reference sequence). The CDR3 coding sequence is TGTGCCAGCAGCCGAAAACAGGGGGTAGGAGAGACCCAGTACTTC. It translates to CASSRKQGVGETQYF.

This clone has only one observation. V usage is TRBV9 and J usage is TRBJ2-7; 7 bases line up with TRBD2. The CDR3 sequence is 15 residues long. CDR1 and CDR2 (germline): SGDLS, YYNGEE. After removal of 0 bases from V and 6 bases from J, the junction contained 9 bases not matched to a gene. The CDR3 bases are TGTGCCAGCAGCGTAGCTGAGCGGGGCGGGGGCGAGCAGTACTTC. Protein: CASSVAERGGGEQYF. Based on the CDR3 plus reference TRBV9 and TRBJ2-7, the full variable domain is DSGVTQTPKHLITATGQRVTLRCSPRSGDLSVYWYQQSLDQGLQFLIQYYNGEERAKGNILERFSAQQFPDLHSELNLSSLELGDSALYFCASSVAERGGGEQYFGPGTRLTVT.

The chain employs TRBV19 and TRBJ2-3; 10 bases fit TRBD2. The V gene's germline CDR1 is LNHDA and CDR2 SQIVND (reference sequence). Trimming cost V 7 bases and J 4 bases; bases outside gene matches: 2. The CDR3 totals 13 residues. The CDR3 reads CASKLAGSDTQYF. The CDR3 nucleotides read TGTGCCAGTAAACTAGCGGGATCAGATACGCAGTATTTT.

V usage is TRBV28 and J usage is TRBJ1-1; D unresolved. The germline V gene encodes CDR1 MDHEN and CDR2 SYDVKM. The CDR3 is 13 residues long. V lost 4 bases and J lost 3, with 9 bases in between. The CDR3 region has the DNA TGTGCCAGCAGTTCCCCTTTGTACACTGAAGCTTTCTTT. Translated, it gives CASSSPLYTEAFF.

The chain combines TRBV18 with TRBJ2-3, with 8 bases identical to TRBD2. CDR3 length: 14 residues. Germline V gives CDR1 KGHSH, CDR2 LQKENI. The J segment lost 6 bases and the V segment lost 4 bases, leaving 6 bases of the junction unmatched. The CDR3 is CASSLSGASDTQYF. DNA of the CDR3: TGTGCCAGCTCACTTAGCGGGGCTAGTGATACGCAGTATTTT.

The chain has TRBV5-1 and TRBJ2-7, with TRBD2 as a possible D gene (6 bases). The CDR3 consists of 14 residues. V shed 0 bases and J shed 5 bases, with 12 bases lying between them. Germline V gene lookup returns CDR1 SGHRS and CDR2 YFSETQ. CDR3 in amino acids: CASSLGLVLHEQYF. The CDR3 DNA reads as TGCGCCAGCAGCTTGGGACTAGTTCTCCACGAGCAGTACTTC.

J is TRBJ2-6 and V is TRBV28; TRBD2 might be the D (6 bases). This CDR3 has 16 residues. V shed 6 bases and J shed 0 bases, with 12 bases lying between them. CDR1 and CDR2 from the germline V gene are MDHEN and SYDVKM. CDR3: CASRQFGGSGANVLTF. CDR3 nucleotide sequence: TGTGCCAGCAGACAATTCGGGGGCTCTGGGGCCAACGTCCTGACTTTC. Combining the CDR3 with reference TRBV28 and TRBJ2-6 gives the whole variable domain DVKVTQSSRYLVKRTGEKVFLECVQDMDHENMFWYRQDPGLGLRLIYFSYDVKMKEKGDIPEGYSVSREKKERFSLILESASTNQTSMYLCASRQFGGSGANVLTFGAGSRLTVL.

The V call is TRBV18, the J call TRBJ1-3, with D possibly being TRBD1 (5 bases). Trimming left V 0 bases short and J 3 bases short, with 9 bases between. Germline CDR1 is KGHSH and CDR2 is LQKENI. CDR3 length: 15 residues. In DNA, the CDR3 is TGTGCCAGCTCACCACCGGACGACAGTGGAAACACCATATATTTT. This gives the protein CASSPPDDSGNTIYF.

The chain couples TRBV9 to TRBJ2-3; 12 nucleotides match TRBD1. CDR3 length: 18 amino acids. The germline V gene encodes CDR1 SGDLS and CDR2 YYNGEE. The trim removed 4 bases at V and 0 bases at J, leaving 9 bases unmatched. CDR3 amino acids: CASSPTVGTGGSTDTQYF. The CDR3 DNA sequence: TGTGCCAGCAGCCCTACGGTCGGGACAGGGGGCAGCACAGATACGCAGTATTTT.

The J gene is TRBJ2-2, the V gene TRBV27, with 7 bases lining up with TRBD2. V lost 6 bases and J lost 6; bases outside the gene matches: 10. The CDR3 is 15 amino acids. Germline loops: CDR1 MNHEY, CDR2 SMNVEV (reference sequence). The CDR3 DNA sequence: TGTGCCAGCAGGACTGTGGAGACTAGCCCCGGGGAGCTGTTTTTT. Residues: CASRTVETSPGELFF.

This CDR3 reads CASSLATGVNTEAFF. CDR3 bases: TGTGCCAGCAGCTTAGCCACAGGGGTTAACACTGAAGCTTTCTTT. The chain links TRBV11-2 to TRBJ1-1; 7 nucleotides line up with TRBD1. Germline CDR1 and CDR2: SGHAT and FQNNGV. The CDR3 has 15 amino acids. V was pared by 1 base and J by 2 bases, with 4 bases of the junction left unmatched.

The chain carries TRBV19 and TRBJ2-2; 9 bases map to TRBD1. Germline lookup yields CDR1 LNHDA and CDR2 SQIVND (reference sequence). The CDR3 sequence is 13 residues long. V dropped 8 bases and J dropped 7; count of bases not matched to a gene: 5. CDR3 sequence reads: CASGKTGGGELFF. The CDR3, as DNA: TGTGCCAGTGGAAAGACAGGGGGCGGGGAGCTGTTTTTT.